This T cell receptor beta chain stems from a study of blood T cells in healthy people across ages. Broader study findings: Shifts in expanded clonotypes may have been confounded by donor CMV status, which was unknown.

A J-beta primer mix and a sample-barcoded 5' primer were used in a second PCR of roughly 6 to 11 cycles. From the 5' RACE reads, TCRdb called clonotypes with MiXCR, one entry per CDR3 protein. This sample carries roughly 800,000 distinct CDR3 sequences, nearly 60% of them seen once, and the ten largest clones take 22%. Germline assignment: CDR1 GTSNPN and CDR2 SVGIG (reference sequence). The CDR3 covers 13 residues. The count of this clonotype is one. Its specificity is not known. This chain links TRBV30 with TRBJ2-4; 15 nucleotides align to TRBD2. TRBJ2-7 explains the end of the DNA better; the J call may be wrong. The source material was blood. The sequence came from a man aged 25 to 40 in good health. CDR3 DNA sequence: TGTGCCCAGGGGACTAGCGGGAGGAGCGAGCAGTACTTC. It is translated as CAQGTSGRSEQYF.